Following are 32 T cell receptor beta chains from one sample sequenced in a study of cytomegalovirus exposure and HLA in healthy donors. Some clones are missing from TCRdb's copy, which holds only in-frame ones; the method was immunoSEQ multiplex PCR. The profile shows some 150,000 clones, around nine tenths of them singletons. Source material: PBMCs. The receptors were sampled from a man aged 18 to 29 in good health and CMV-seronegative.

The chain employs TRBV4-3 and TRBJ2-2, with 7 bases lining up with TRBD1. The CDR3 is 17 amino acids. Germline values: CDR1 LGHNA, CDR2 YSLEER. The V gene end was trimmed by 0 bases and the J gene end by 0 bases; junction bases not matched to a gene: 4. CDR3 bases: TGCGCCAGCAGCCAAGATGAGAGGGGGCCGAACACCGGGGAGCTGTTTTTT. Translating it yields CASSQDERGPNTGELFF.

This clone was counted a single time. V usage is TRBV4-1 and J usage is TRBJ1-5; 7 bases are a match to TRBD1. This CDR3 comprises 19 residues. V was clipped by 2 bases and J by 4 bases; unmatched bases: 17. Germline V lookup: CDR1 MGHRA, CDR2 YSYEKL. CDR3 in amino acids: CASSQRPPRGSGQNQPQHF. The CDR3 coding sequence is TGCGCCAGCAGCCAAAGGCCCCCCAGGGGGTCAGGTCAAAATCAGCCCCAGCATTTT.

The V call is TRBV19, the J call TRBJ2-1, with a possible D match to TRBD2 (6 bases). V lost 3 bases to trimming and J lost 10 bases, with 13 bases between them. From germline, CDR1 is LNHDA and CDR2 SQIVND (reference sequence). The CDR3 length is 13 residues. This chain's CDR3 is CASSMGLSNEQFF. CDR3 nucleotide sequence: TGTGCCAGTAGTATGGGACTGTCAAACGAGCAGTTCTTC.

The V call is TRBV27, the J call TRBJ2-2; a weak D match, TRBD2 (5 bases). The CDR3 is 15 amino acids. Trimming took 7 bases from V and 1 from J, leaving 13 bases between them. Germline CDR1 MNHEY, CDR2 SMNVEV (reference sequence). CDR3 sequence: CASTSPDLNTGELFF. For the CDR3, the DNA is TGTGCCAGCACCTCCCCGGACTTGAACACCGGGGAGCTGTTTTTT.

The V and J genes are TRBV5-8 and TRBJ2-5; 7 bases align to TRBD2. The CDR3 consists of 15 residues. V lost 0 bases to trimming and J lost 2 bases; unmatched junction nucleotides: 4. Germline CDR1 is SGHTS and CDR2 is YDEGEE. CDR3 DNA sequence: TGTGCCAGCAGCTTGGCCCGGGGGGTGCAAGAGACCCAGTACTTC. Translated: CASSLARGVQETQYF.

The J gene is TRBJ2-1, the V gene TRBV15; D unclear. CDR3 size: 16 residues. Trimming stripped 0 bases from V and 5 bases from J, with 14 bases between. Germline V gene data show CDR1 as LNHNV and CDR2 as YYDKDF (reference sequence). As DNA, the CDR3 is TGTGCCACCAGCAGAGATGGATCCCGGGTAAACAATGAGCAGTTCTTC. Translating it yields CATSRDGSRVNNEQFF. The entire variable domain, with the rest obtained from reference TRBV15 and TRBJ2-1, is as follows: DAMVIQNPRYQVTQFGKPVTLSCSQTLNHNVMYWYQQKSSQAPKLLFHYYDKDFNNEADTPDNFQSRRPNTSFCFLDIRSPGLGDTAMYLCATSRDGSRVNNEQFFGPGTRLTVL.

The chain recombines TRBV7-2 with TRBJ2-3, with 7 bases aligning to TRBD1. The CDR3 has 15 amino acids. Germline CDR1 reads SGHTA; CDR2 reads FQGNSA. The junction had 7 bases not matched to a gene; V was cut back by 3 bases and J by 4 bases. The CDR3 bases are TGTGCCAGCAGCTTTAACAGGGGAAGGTCAGATACGCAGTATTTT. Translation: CASSFNRGRSDTQYF.

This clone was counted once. In DNA, the CDR3 is TGTGCCAGCAGTGGGAGAGGTAATCGTCGGGAGCAGTACGTC. This codes for CASSGRGNRREQYV. The rearrangement links TRBV2 to TRBJ2-7, with D unclear. Germline loops: CDR1 SNHLY, CDR2 FYNNEI. The CDR3 is made up of 14 amino acids. Trimming cost V 4 bases and J 7 bases, with 17 bases left between them.

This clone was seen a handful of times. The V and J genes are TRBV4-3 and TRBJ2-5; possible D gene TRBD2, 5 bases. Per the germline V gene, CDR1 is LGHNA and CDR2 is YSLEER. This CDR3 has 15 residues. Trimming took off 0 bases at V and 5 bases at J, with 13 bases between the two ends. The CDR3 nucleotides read TGCGCCAGCAGCCAAGATAAGCGGTCCGACGAGACCCAGTACTTC. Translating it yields CASSQDKRSDETQYF.

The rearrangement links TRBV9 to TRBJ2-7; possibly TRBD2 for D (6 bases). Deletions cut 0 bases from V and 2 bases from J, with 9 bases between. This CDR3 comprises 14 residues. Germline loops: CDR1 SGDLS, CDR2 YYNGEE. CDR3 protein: CASSVGGGTYEQYF. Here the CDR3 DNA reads TGTGCCAGCAGCGTAGGTGGGGGGACCTACGAGCAGTACTTC.

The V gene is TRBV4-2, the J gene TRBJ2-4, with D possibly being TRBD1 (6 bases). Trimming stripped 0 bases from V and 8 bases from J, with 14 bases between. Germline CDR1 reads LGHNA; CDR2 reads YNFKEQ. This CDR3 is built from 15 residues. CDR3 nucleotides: TGTGCCAGCAGCCAAGATCTACAGGGCAGATACATTCAGTACTTC. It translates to CASSQDLQGRYIQYF.

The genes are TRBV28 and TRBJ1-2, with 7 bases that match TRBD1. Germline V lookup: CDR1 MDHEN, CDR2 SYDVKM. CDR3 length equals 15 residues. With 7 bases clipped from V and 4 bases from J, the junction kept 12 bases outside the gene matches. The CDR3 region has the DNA TGTGCCAGCACATCTCAGGGGGTCCTTTTCTATGGCTACACCTTC. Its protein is CASTSQGVLFYGYTF.

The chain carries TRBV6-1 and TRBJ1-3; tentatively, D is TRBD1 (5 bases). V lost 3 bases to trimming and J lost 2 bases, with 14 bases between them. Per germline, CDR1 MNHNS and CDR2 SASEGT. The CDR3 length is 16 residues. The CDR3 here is CASSDLMGEAGNTIYF. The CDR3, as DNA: TGTGCCAGCAGTGACCTTATGGGGGAGGCTGGAAACACCATATATTTT.

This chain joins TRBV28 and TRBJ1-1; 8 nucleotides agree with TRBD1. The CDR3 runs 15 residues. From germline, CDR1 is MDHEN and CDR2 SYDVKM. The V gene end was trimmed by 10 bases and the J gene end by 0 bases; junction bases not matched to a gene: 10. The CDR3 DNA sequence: TGTGCCACTACGACAGGGGAGGAGATGAACACTGAAGCTTTCTTT. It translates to CATTTGEEMNTEAFF.

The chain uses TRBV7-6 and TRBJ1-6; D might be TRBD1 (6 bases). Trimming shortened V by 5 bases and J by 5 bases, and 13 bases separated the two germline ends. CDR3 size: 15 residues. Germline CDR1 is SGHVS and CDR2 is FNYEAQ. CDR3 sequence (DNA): TGTGCCAGCAGCATAGGACAGAGAGATAATTCACCCCTCCACTTT. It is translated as CASSIGQRDNSPLHF.

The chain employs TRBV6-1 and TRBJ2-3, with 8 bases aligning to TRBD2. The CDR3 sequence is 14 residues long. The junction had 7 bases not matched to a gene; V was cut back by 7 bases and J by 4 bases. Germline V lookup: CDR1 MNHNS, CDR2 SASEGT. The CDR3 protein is CASKGGRLPDTQYF. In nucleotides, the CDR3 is TGTGCCAGCAAAGGCGGGAGGTTGCCAGATACGCAGTATTTT.

CDR3 DNA sequence: TGTGCCAGCAGCTTCCAAGTCCGCTTCGGTGAGGAAGCTTTCTTT. It specifies CASSFQVRFGEEAFF. The V call is TRBV11-2, the J call TRBJ1-1; D uncertain. Germline CDR1 SGHAT, CDR2 FQNNGV. Trimming left V 3 bases short and J 8 bases short, with 19 bases between. CDR3 length: 15 amino acids.

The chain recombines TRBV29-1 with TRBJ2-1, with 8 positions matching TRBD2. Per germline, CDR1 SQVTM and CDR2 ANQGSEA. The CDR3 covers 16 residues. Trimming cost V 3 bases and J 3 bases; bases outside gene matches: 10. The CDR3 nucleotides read TGCAGCGTTGACCCCAAGGGTAGCGGGAACTACAATGAGCAGTTCTTC. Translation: CSVDPKGSGNYNEQFF.

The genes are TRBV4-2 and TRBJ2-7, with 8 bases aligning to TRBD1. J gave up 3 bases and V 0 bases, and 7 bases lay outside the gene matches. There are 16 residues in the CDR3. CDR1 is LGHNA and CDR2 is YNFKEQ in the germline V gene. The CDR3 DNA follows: TGTGCCAGCAGCCAAGAAGGACAGGGCGGTTACTACGAGCAGTACTTC. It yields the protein CASSQEGQGGYYEQYF.

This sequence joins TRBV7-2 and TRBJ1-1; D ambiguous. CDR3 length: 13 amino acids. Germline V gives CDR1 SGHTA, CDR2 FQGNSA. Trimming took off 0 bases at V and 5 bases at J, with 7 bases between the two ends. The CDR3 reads CASSLAKRTEAFF. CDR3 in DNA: TGTGCCAGCAGCTTAGCGAAGAGAACTGAAGCTTTCTTT.

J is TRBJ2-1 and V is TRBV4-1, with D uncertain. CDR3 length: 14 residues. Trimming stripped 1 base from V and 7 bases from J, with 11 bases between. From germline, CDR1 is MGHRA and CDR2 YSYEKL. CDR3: CASSQGGFGNEQFF. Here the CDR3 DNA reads TGCGCCAGCAGCCAAGGAGGTTTCGGGAATGAGCAGTTCTTC.

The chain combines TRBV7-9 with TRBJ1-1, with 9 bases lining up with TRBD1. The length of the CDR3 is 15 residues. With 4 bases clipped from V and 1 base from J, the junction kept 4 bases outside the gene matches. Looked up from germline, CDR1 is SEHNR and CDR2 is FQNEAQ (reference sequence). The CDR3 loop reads CASSSYRGPNTEAFF. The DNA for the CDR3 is TGTGCCAGCAGCTCGTACAGGGGGCCGAACACTGAAGCTTTCTTT. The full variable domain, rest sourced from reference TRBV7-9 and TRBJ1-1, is DTGVSQNPRHKITKRGQNVTFRCDPISEHNRLYWYRQTLGQGPEFLTYFQNEAQLEKSRLLSDRFSAERPKGSFSTLEIQRTEQGDSAMYLCASSSYRGPNTEAFFGQGTRLTVV.

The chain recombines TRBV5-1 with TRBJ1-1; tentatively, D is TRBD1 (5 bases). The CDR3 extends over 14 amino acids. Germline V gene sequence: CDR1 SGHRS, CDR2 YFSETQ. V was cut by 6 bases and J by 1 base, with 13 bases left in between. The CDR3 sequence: CASTWGAGNTEAFF. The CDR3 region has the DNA TGCGCCAGCACCTGGGGCGCCGGGAACACTGAAGCTTTCTTT. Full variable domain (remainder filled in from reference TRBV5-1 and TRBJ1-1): KAGVTQTPRYLIKTRGQQVTLSCSPISGHRSVSWYQQTPGQGLQFLFEYFSETQRNKGNFPGRFSGRQFSNSRSEMNVSTLELGDSALYLCASTWGAGNTEAFFGQGTRLTVV.

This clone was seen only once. CDR3 in DNA: TGTGCCAGTAGTTCCCGGCCCCGCGGGAGCAATGAGCAGTTCTTC. It is translated as CASSSRPRGSNEQFF. The chain links TRBV19 to TRBJ2-1; 7 bases line up with TRBD2. Germline V gene lookup returns CDR1 LNHDA and CDR2 SQIVND (reference sequence). The CDR3 has 15 amino acids. The ends lost 5 bases at V and 6 bases at J; junction bases unmatched: 10.

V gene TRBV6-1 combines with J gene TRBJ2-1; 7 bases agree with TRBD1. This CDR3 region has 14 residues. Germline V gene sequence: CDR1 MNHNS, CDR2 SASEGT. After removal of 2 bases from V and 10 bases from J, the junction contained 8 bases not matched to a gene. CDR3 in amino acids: CASSEITGVREQFF. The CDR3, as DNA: TGTGCCAGCAGTGAAATCACAGGGGTGAGAGAGCAGTTCTTC.

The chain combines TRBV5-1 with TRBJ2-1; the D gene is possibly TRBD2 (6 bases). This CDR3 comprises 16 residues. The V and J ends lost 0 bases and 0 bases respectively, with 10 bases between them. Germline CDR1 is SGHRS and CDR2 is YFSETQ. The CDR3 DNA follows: TGCGCCAGCAGCTTGGTGGGGGGTGTCTCCTACAATGAGCAGTTCTTC. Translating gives CASSLVGGVSYNEQFF.

The CDR3: CASSPPALQETQYF. As DNA, the CDR3 is TGTGCCAGCTCACCACCGGCCCTCCAAGAGACCCAGTACTTC. This chain uses TRBV18 with TRBJ2-5, with no clear D. The V end was cut by 0 bases, the J end by 1 base, with 6 bases between. Germline CDR1 KGHSH, CDR2 LQKENI. The CDR3 totals 14 residues.

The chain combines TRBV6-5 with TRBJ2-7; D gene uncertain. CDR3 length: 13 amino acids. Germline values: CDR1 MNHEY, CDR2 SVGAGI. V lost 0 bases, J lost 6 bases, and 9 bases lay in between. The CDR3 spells CASSYSSGGEQYV. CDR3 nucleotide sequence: TGTGCCAGCAGTTACTCGTCAGGTGGCGAGCAGTACGTC.

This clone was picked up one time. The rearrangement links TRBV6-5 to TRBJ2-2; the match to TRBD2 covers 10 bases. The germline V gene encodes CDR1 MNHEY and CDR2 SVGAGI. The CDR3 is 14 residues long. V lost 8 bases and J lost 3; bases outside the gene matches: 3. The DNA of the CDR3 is TGTGCCAGCCTCGGACTAGCGGACACCGGGGAGCTGTTTTTT. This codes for CASLGLADTGELFF.

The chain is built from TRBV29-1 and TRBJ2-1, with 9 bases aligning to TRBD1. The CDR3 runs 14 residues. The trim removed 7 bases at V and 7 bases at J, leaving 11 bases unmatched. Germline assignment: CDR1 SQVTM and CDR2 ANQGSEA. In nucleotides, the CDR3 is TGCAGCGCAACGATGGGGACAGGGTATAATGAGCAGTTCTTC. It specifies CSATMGTGYNEQFF.

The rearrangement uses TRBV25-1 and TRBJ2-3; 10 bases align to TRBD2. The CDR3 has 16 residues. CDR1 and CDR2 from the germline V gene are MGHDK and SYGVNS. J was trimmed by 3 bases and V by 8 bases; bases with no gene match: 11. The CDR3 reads CASARTSGDRTDTQYF. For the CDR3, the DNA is TGTGCCAGCGCCAGGACTAGCGGAGACAGGACAGATACGCAGTATTTT.

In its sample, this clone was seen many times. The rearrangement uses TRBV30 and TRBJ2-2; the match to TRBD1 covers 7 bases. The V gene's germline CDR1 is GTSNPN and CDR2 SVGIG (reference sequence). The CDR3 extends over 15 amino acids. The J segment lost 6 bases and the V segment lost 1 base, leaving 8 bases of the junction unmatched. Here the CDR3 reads CAWSDRGMESGELFF. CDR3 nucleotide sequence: TGTGCCTGGAGTGACAGGGGAATGGAGTCCGGGGAGCTGTTTTTT.